The clone carrying this T cell receptor (beta chain) was counted a single time. The antigen is unknown. Clones were read by immunoSEQ multiplex PCR, and TCRdb kept only the in-frame ones, dropping some. The sample comprises about 73,000 clones, 84% of which are singletons, and 2% to 2.5% rests with the top ten. Germline lookup yields CDR1 LGHNT and CDR2 FRNRAP. After removal of 6 bases from V and 10 bases from J, the junction contained 29 bases not matched to a gene. The CDR3 totals 20 residues. This specimen belongs to a study of OX40 agonist ivuxolimab in advanced cancers. Turning to the study itself: Patients assigned to dose escalation were diagnosed with hepatocellular carcinoma, melanoma, renal cell or head and neck cancer. The group had a mean age of around 60 years, ranged from roughly 20 to 80, and was less than 85% male.

Overall study results and limits: Certain nonresponders likewise exhibited a low normalized T-cell clonal expansion. Antigen specificity of clonally expanded peripheral T cells was not established.

This chain joins TRBV12-5 and TRBJ2-1, with 8 bases identical to TRBD2. The TCR comes from an adult with an advanced solid tumor such as melanoma, head and neck, liver or kidney cancer. The sequencing used CD4+ or CD8+ T cells sorted from blood, collected in a trial of the OX40 agonist ivuxolimab. The CDR3 here is CASGFNSLPVAGGAAYEQFF. The CDR3 DNA sequence: TGTGCTAGTGGCTTCAACTCACTACCCGTAGCCGGGGGGGCAGCCTACGAGCAGTTCTTC.